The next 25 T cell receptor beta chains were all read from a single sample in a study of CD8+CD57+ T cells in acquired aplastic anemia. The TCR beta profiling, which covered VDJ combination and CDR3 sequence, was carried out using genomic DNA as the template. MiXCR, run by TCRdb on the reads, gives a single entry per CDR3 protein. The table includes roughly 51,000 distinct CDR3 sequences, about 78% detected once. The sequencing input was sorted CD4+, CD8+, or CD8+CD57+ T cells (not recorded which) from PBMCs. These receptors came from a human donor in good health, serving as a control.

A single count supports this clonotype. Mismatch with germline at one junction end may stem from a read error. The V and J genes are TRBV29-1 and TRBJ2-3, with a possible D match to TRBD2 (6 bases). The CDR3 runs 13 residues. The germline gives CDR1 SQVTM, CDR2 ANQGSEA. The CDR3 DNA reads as TGCAGCGTTGAAGACAGGGAGGCAGATACGCAGAATTTT. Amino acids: CSVEDREADTQNF.

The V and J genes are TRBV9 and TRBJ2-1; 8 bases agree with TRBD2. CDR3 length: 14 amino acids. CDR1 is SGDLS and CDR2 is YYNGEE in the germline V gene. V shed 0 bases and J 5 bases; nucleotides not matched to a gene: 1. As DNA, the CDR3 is TGTGCCAGCAGCGTAGCGGGGGGGGACAATGAGCAGTTCTTC. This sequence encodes CASSVAGGDNEQFF.

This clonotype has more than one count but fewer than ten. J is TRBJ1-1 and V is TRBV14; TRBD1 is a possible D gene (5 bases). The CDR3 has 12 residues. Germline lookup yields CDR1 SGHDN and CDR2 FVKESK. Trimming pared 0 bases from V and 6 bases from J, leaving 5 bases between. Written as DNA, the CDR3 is TGTGCCAGCAGCCAAGACAGGGCTGAAGCTTTCTTT. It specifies CASSQDRAEAFF. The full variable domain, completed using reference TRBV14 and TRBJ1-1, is EAGVTQFPSHSVIEKGQTVTLRCDPISGHDNLYWYRRVMGKEIKFLLHFVKESKQDESGMPNNRFLAERTGGTYSTLKVQPAELEDSGVYFCASSQDRAEAFFGQGTRLTVV.

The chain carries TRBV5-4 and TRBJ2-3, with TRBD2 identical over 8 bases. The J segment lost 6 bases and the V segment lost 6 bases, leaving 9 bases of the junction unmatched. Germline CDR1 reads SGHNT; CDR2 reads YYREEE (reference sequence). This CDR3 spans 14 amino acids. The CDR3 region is CASTAGGAEDTQYF. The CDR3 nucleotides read TGTGCCAGCACGGCGGGGGGCGCGGAGGATACGCAGTATTTT.

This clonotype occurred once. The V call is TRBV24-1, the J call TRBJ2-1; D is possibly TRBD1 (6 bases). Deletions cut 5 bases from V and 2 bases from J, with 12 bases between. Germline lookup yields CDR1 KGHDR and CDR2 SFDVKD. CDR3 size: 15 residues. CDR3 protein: CATSAINRAYNEQFF. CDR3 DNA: TGTGCCACCAGTGCTATTAACAGGGCCTACAATGAGCAGTTCTTC.

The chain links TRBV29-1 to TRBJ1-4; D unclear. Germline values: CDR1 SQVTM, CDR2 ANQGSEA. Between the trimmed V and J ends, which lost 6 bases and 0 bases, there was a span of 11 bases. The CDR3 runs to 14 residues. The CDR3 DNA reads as TGCAGCGTCGGGCCCACCCCAACTAATGAAAAACTGTTTTTT. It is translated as CSVGPTPTNEKLFF. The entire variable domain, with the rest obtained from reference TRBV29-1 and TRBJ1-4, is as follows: SAVISQKPSRDICQRGTSLTIQCQVDSQVTMMFWYRQQPGQSLTLIATANQGSEATYESGFVIDKFPISRPNLTFSTLTVSNMSPEDSSIYLCSVGPTPTNEKLFFGSGTQLSVL.

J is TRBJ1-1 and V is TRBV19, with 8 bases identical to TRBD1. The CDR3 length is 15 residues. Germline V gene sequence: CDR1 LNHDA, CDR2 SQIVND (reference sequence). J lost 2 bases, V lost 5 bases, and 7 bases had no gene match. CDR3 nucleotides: TGTGCCAGTAGTCCTCGGACAGGGCGAAACACTGAAGCTTTCTTT. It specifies CASSPRTGRNTEAFF.

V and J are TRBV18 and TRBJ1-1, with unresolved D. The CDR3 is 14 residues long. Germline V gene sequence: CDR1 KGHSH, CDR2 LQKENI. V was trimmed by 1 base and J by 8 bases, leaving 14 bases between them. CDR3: CASSPLGGGQEAFF. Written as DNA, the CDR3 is TGTGCCAGCTCACCACTGGGAGGTGGTCAAGAAGCTTTCTTT.

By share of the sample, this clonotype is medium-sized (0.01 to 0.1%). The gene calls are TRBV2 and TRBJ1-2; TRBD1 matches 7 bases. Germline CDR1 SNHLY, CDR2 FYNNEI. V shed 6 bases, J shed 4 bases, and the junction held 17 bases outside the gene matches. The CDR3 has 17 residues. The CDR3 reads CASRDRDREILVYGYTF. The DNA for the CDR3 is TGTGCCAGCAGAGACCGGGACAGAGAGATTCTGGTCTATGGCTACACCTTC. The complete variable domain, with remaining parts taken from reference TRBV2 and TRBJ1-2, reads EPEVTQTPSHQVTQMGQEVILRCVPISNHLYFYWYRQILGQKVEFLVSFYNNEISEKSEIFDDQFSVERPDGSNFTLKIRSTKLEDSAMYFCASRDRDREILVYGYTFGSGTRLTVV.

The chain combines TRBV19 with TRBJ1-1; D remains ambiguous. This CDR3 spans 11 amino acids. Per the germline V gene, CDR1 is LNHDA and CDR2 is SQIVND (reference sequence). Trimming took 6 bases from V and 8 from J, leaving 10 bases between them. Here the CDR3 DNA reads TGTGCCAGTAGCTACGGACGAGAAGCTTTCTTT. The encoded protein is CASSYGREAFF.

The CDR3 DNA is TGTGCCAGCACTACACTACGGGCTTCGGCTAACTATGGCTACACTGAAGCTTTCTTT. Protein product: CASTTLRASANYGYTEAFF. V gene TRBV25-1 combines with J gene TRBJ1-1; D not certain. Per the germline V gene, CDR1 is MGHDK and CDR2 is SYGVNS. The CDR3 covers 19 residues. The V end lost 7 bases, the J end lost 3 bases, and 30 bases lay between the germline ends.

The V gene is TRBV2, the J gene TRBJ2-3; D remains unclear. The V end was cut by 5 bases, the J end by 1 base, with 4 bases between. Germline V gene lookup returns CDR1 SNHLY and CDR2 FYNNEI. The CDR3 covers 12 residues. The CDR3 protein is CASSSGTDTQYF. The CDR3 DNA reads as TGTGCCAGCAGTTCGGGCACAGATACGCAGTATTTT.

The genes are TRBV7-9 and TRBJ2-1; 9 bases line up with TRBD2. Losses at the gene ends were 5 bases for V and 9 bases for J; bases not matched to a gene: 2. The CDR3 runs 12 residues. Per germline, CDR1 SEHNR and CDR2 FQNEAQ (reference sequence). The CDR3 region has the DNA TGTGCCAGCAGCCAGACTAGCGGTGAGCAGTTCTTC. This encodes CASSQTSGEQFF. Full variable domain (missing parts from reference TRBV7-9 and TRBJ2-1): DTGVSQNPRHKITKRGQNVTFRCDPISEHNRLYWYRQTLGQGPEFLTYFQNEAQLEKSRLLSDRFSAERPKGSFSTLEIQRTEQGDSAMYLCASSQTSGEQFFGPGTRLTVL.

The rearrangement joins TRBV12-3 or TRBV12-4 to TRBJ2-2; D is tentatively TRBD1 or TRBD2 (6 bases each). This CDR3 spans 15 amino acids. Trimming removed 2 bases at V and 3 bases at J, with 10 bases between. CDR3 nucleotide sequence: TGTGCCAGCAGTTTATGGGGGGCGGACACCGGGGAGCTGTTTTTT. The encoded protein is CASSLWGADTGELFF.

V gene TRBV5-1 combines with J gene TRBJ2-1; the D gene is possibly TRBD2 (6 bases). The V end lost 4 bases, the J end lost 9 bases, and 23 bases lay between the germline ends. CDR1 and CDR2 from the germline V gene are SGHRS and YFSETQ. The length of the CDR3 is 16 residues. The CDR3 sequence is CASSPLSRGAGGEQFF. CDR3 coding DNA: TGCGCCAGCAGCCCGCTCTCACGGGGCGCCGGGGGTGAGCAGTTCTTC. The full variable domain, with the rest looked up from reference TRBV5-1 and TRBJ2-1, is KAGVTQTPRYLIKTRGQQVTLSCSPISGHRSVSWYQQTPGQGLQFLFEYFSETQRNKGNFPGRFSGRQFSNSRSEMNVSTLELGDSALYLCASSPLSRGAGGEQFFGPGTRLTVL.

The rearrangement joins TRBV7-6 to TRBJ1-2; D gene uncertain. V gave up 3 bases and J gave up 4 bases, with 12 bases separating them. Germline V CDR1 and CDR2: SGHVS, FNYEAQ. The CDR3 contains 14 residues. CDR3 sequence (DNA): TGTGCCAGCAGCTTGAGGCAGGTCTCCTATGGCTACACCTTC. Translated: CASSLRQVSYGYTF.

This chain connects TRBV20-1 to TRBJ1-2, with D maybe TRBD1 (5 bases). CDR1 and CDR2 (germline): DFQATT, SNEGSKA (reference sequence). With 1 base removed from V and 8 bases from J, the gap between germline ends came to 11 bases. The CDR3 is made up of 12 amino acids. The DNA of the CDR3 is TGCAGTGCTAGAGGGGCGGGGGACGGCTACACCTTC. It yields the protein CSARGAGDGYTF.

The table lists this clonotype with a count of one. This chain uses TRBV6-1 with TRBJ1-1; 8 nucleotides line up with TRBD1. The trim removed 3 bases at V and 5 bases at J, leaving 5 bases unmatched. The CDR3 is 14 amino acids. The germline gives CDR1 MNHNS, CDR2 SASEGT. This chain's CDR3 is CASSETGARTEAFF. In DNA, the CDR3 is TGTGCCAGCAGTGAGACAGGGGCGAGGACTGAAGCTTTCTTT.

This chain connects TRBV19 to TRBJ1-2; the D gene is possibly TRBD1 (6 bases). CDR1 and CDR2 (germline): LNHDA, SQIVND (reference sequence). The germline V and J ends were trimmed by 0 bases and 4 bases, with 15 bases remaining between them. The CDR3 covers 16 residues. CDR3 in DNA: TGTGCCAGTAGTATAGAACCATCGGGGGGGGCCTATGGCTACACCTTC. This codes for CASSIEPSGGAYGYTF. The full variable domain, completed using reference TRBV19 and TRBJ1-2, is DGGITQSPKYLFRKEGQNVTLSCEQNLNHDAMYWYRQDPGQGLRLIYYSQIVNDFQKGDIAEGYSVSREKKESFPLTVTSAQKNPTAFYLCASSIEPSGGAYGYTFGSGTRLTVV.

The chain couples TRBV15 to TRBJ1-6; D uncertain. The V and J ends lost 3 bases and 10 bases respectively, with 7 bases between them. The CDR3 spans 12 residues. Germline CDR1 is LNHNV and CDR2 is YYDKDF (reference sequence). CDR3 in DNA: TGTGCCACCAGCAGGGAACACTCACCCCTCCACTTT. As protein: CATSREHSPLHF.

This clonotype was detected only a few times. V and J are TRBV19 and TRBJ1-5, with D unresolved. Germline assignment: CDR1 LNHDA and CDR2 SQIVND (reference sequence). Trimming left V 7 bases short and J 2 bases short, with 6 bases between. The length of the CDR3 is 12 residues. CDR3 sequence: CASTRGNQPQHF. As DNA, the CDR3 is TGTGCCAGTACCCGTGGCAATCAGCCCCAGCATTTT.

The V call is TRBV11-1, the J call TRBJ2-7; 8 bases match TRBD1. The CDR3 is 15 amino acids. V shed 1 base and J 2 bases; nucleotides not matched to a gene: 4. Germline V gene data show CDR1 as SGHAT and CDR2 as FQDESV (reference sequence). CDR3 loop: CASSLEQGATYEQYF. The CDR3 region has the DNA TGTGCCAGCAGCTTAGAGCAGGGGGCCACCTACGAGCAGTACTTC.

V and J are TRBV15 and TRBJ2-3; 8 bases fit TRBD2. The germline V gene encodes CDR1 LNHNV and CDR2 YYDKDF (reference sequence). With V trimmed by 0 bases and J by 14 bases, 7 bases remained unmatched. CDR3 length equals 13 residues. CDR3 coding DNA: TGTGCCACCAGCAGAGATGGCATTACTAGCGGGTATTTT. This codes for CATSRDGITSGYF.

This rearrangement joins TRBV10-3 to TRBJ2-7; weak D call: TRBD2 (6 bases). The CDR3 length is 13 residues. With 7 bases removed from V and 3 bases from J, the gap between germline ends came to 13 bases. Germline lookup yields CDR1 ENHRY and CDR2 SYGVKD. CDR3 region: CAITDGSDYEQYF. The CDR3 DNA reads TGTGCCATCACCGACGGGAGTGACTACGAGCAGTACTTC.

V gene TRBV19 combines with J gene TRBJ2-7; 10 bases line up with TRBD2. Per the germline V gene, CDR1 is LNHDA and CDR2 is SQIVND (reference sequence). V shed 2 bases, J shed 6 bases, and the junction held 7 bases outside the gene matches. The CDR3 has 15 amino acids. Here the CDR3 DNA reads TGTGCCAGTAGTATATCTGGACTAGCGGTCTCCGAGCAGTACTTC. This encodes CASSISGLAVSEQYF.